This T cell receptor (beta chain) originates from a study of beta chain features in type 1 diabetes. The study, taken as a whole, reports: Among patients with Type 1 diabetes, TCRB CDR3s were moderately but significantly shorter in every one of the four CD4+ subsets.

Investigators reverse transcribed all isolated RNA, so they sequenced expressed TCRB transcripts. The protocol was immunoSEQ multiplex PCR, while the TCRdb copy is restricted to in-frame clones and leaves out a portion. The sample consists of roughly 150,000 clones, approximately 9.1% of them appearing once. The CDR3 extends over 11 amino acids. V was trimmed by 6 bases and J by 8 bases, leaving 8 bases between them. Germline loops: CDR1 SGHDN, CDR2 FVKESK. The table lists this clone with a few counts. Its antigen remains unknown. The TCR originated in a woman younger than 45 with type 1 diabetes. V gene TRBV14 combines with J gene TRBJ2-1, with D perhaps matching TRBD2 (5 bases). The sample comprised central memory CD4+ T cells from blood. The chain's CDR3 is CASSPGDEQFF. The DNA for the CDR3 is TGTGCCAGCAGTCCCGGGGATGAGCAGTTCTTC.